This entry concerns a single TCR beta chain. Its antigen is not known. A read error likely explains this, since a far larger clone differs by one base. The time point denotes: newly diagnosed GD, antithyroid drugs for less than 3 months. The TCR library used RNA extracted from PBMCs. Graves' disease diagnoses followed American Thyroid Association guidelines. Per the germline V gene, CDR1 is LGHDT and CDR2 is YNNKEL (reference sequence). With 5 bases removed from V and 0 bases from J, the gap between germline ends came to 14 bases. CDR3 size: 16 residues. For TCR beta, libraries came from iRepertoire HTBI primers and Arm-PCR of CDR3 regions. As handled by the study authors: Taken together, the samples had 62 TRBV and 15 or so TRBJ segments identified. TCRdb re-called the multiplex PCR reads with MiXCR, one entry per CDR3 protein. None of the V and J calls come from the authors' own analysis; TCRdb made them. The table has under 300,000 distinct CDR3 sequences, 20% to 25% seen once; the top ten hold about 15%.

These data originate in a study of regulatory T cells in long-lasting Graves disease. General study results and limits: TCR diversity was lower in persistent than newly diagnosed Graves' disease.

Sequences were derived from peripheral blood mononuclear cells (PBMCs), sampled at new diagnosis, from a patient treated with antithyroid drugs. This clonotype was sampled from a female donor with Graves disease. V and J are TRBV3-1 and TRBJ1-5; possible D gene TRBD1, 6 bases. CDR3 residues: CASSSIGTSSNQPQHF. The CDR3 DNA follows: TGTGCCAGCAGCTCCATCGGGACATCTAGCAATCAGCCCCAGCATTTT.